This T cell receptor beta chain was identified during a study of blood T cell repertoires in COVID-19. Across the study: Sites in the United States, Italy and Spain provided acute and convalescent COVID-19 samples.

The sample holds a few counts of this clone. The assay was immunoSEQ multiplex PCR, and TCRdb's table has in-frame clones only and misses some. Of about 89,000 clones listed, over 90% are singletons. This clonotype was sampled from a human donor with active COVID-19. The donor label of this sample is uncertain. The sample comprised peripheral blood.

Written as DNA, the CDR3 is TGTGCCAGCAGTGTGTGGAACAGGGGGAACCATCAGCCCCAGCATTTT. It is translated as CASSVWNRGNHQPQHF. The chain couples TRBV25-1 to TRBJ1-5; 8 nucleotides match TRBD1. The CDR3 is 16 amino acids. V dropped 4 bases and J dropped 5; count of bases not matched to a gene: 10. Per the germline V gene, CDR1 is MGHDK and CDR2 is SYGVNS.